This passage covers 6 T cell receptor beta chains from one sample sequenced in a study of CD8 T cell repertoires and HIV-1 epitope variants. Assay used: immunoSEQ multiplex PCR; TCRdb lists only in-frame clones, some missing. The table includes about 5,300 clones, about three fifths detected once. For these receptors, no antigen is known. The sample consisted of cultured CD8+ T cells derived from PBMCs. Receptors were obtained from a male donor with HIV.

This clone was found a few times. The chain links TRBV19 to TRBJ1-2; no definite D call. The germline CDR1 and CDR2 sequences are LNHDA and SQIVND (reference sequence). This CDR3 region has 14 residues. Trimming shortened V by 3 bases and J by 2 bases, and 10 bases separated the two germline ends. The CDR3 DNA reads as TGTGCCAGTAGTATTGACGGGCCAAACTATGGCTACACCTTC. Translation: CASSIDGPNYGYTF.

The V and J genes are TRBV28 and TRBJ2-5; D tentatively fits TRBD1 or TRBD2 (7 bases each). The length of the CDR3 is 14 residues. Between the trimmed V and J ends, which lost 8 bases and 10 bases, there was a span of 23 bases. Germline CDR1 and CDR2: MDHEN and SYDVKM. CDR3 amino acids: CASRIFRDSGIQYF. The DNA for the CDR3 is TGTGCCAGCCGAATCTTCCGGGACAGCGGGATCCAGTACTTC.

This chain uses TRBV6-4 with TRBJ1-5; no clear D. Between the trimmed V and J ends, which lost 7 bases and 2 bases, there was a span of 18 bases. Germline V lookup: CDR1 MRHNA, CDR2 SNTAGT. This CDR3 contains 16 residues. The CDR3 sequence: CASKAEKANGNQPQHF. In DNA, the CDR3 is TGTGCCAGCAAGGCCGAGAAGGCCAATGGCAATCAGCCCCAGCATTTT.

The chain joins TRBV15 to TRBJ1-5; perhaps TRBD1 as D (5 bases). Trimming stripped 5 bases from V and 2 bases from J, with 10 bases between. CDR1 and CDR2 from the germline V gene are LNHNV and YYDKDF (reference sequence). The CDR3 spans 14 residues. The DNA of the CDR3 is TGTGCCACCAGCTTGATGGGGGGCAATCAGCCCCAGCATTTT. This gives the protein CATSLMGGNQPQHF.

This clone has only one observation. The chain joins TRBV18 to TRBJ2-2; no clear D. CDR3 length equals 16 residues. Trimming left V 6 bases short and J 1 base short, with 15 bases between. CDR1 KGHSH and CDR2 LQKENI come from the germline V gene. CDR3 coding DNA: TGTGCCAGCTCGCCAAGAAGGCTGGAGAACACCGGGGAGCTGTTTTTT. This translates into CASSPRRLENTGELFF.

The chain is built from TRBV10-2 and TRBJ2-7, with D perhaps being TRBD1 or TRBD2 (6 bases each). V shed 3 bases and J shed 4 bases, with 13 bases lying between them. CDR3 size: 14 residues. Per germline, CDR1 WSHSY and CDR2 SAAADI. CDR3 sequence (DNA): TGCGCCAGCAGTGAAGGGGGGTTGATTTACGAGCAGTACTTC. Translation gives CASSEGGLIYEQYF.